The clone carrying this T cell receptor beta chain was picked up a small number of times. The antigen is unknown. The source of the sample is a study of T-cell reconstitution after alpha-beta-depleted transplantation in children. Preparation of the TCRbeta library involved a method that used unique molecular identifiers. TCRdb reprocessed the PCR reads via MiXCR and lists one record per CDR3 protein. The sample contains 250,000 to 300,000 distinct CDR3 sequences, about a tenth of which appear only once. The ends lost 2 bases at V and 5 bases at J; junction bases unmatched: 9. The CDR3 runs to 16 residues. Germline-derived CDR1 and CDR2 are SGHTA and FQGTGA. Whole-study results and caveats: The authors attributed T-cell counts and diversity one year after transplant mostly to newly produced T cells.

The material sequenced was PBMCs, taken before TCRalphabeta/CD19-depleted stem cell transplant. This chain joins TRBV7-3 and TRBJ2-5; 9 bases fit TRBD2. The sequence derives from a boy younger than two with acute myeloid leukemia, due to receive a stem cell transplant. The CDR3 spells CASSLGVSGGSETQYF. Written as DNA, the CDR3 is TGTGCCAGCAGCTTAGGTGTTAGCGGGGGCTCGGAGACCCAGTACTTC.